This T cell receptor (beta chain) is from a study of blood T cell repertoires in COVID-19. The wider study: COVID-19 samples from acute and convalescent phases originated in the United States, Italy and Spain.

This clone has a single count. Clones were read by immunoSEQ multiplex PCR, and TCRdb kept only the in-frame ones, dropping some. The repertoire consists of 200,000 to 250,000 clones, with just over 90% occurring once and the leading ten covering about 1.3%. The CDR3 loop spans 17 amino acids. Germline CDR1 and CDR2: MNHEY and SVGEGT. J lost 0 bases, V lost 3 bases, and 6 bases had no gene match. This clonotype was sampled from a man under 40 with acute or convalescent COVID-19. The V call is TRBV6-2 or TRBV6-3, the J call TRBJ2-7, with 12 bases fitting TRBD2. The sequencing input was peripheral blood. In nucleotides, the CDR3 is TGTGCCAGCAGTTATTCCGGACTAGCGGGGAACTCCTACGAGCAGTACTTC. Translated: CASSYSGLAGNSYEQYF.